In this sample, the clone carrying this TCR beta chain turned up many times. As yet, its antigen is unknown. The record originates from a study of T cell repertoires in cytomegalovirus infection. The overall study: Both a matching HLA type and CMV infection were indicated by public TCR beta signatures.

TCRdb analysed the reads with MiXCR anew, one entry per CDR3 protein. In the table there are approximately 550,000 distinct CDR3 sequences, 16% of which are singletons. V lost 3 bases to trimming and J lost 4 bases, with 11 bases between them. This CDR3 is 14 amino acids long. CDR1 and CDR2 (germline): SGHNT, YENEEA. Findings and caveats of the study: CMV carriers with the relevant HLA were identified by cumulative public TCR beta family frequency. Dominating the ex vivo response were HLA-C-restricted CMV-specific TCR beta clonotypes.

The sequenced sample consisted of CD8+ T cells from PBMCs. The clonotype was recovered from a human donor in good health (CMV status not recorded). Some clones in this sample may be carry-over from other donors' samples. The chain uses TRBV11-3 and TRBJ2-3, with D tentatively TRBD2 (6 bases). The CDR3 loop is CASSLGGTSDTQYF. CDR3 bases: TGTGCCAGCAGCTTGGGCGGGACTTCAGATACGCAGTATTTT.